The rows below give T cell receptor beta chains drawn from one sample of a study of radiotherapy plus CTLA-4 blockade in lung cancer. Produced via immunoSEQ multiplex PCR; TCRdb's table is partial and in-frame only. The sample carries about 90,000 clones, around 83% recorded once. The starting material was peripheral blood, obtained from a patient treated with radiotherapy plus ipilimumab. These receptors were obtained from a human donor with non-small cell lung cancer that progressed on radiotherapy plus ipilimumab. CDR3s include the opening cysteine and the closing phenylalanine or tryptophan. A D gene is named only where the DNA matches it firmly. Clone size appears in some rows only: once, few, many, or a class for an expanded clone.

v_call: TRBV7-9; d_call: .; j_call: TRBJ1-4; clone_size: few; cdr3_nt: TGTGCCAGCAGCTTAGCGGTTTGGGAAAAACTGTTTTTT; cdr3_aa: CASSLAVWEKLFF
v_call: TRBV6-5; d_call: .; j_call: TRBJ1-5; clone_size: .; cdr3_nt: TGTGCCAGCCGAAGGACAGGCAATCAGCCCCAGCATTTT; cdr3_aa: CASRRTGNQPQHF
v_call: TRBV11-1; d_call: .; j_call: TRBJ2-7; clone_size: .; cdr3_nt: TGTGCCAGCAGCTCTTGGGCCTACGAGCAGTACTTC; cdr3_aa: CASSSWAYEQYF
v_call: TRBV10-3; d_call: TRBD2; j_call: TRBJ2-2; clone_size: .; cdr3_nt: TGTGCCACTAGCGGCCAAAACACCGGGGAGCTGTTTTTT; cdr3_aa: CATSGQNTGELFF
v_call: TRBV13; d_call: TRBD1; j_call: TRBJ1-5; clone_size: .; cdr3_nt: TGTGCCAGCAGCCGTACCGGGACAGCAAGCAATCAGCCCCAGCATTTT; cdr3_aa: CASSRTGTASNQPQHF
v_call: TRBV5-1; d_call: .; j_call: TRBJ1-2; clone_size: .; cdr3_nt: TGCGCCAGCAGCTTGGCCCGGGATGGCTTTGGCTACACCTTC; cdr3_aa: CASSLARDGFGYTF
v_call: TRBV7-9; d_call: .; j_call: TRBJ1-6; clone_size: .; cdr3_nt: TGTGCCAGCAGCCCCGGGCAGGGAAGGTCGAGCTCCTATAATTCACCCCTCCACTTT; cdr3_aa: CASSPGQGRSSSYNSPLHF
v_call: TRBV6-5; d_call: TRBD1; j_call: TRBJ1-1; clone_size: .; cdr3_nt: TGTGCCAGCAGTTACTCGGACAGGGGGGTCACTGAAGCTTTCTTT; cdr3_aa: CASSYSDRGVTEAFF
v_call: TRBV28; d_call: .; j_call: TRBJ1-5; clone_size: .; cdr3_nt: TGTGCCAGCAGTTTCGAGGGCGGTCGTTATTTT; cdr3_aa: CASSFEGGRYF
v_call: TRBV21-1; d_call: .; j_call: TRBJ2-6; clone_size: .; cdr3_nt: TGTGCCAGCAGCAGAAGGGGCCAGGGTACATCTGGGGCCAACGTCCTGACTTTC; cdr3_aa: CASSRRGQGTSGANVLTF
v_call: TRBV6-5; d_call: TRBD2; j_call: TRBJ2-5; clone_size: .; cdr3_nt: TGTGCCAGCAGTTACTCATTGGCGGGAGGGCGAGAGACCCAGTACTTC; cdr3_aa: CASSYSLAGGRETQYF
v_call: TRBV7-9; d_call: TRBD1; j_call: TRBJ2-5; clone_size: .; cdr3_nt: TGTGCCAGCAGCGAGACAGGGGCCGCACAAGAGACCCAGTACTTC; cdr3_aa: CASSETGAAQETQYF
v_call: TRBV27; d_call: TRBD2; j_call: TRBJ2-1; clone_size: .; cdr3_nt: TGTGCCAGCATCAGAACAGCGGGAGGATACAATGAGCAGTTCTTC; cdr3_aa: CASIRTAGGYNEQFF
v_call: TRBV27; d_call: .; j_call: TRBJ2-3; clone_size: .; cdr3_nt: TGTGCCAGCAGTTTCATGGGGGGACTTCTAAGAGATACGCAGTATTTT; cdr3_aa: CASSFMGGLLRDTQYF
v_call: TRBV6-6; d_call: TRBD1; j_call: TRBJ2-3; clone_size: .; cdr3_nt: TGTGCCAGCAGTTCGACAGGGGGCACAGATACGCAGTATTTT; cdr3_aa: CASSSTGGTDTQYF
v_call: TRBV11-2; d_call: .; j_call: TRBJ2-7; clone_size: .; cdr3_nt: TGTGCCAGCACTCCTGCCTACGAGCAGTACTTC; cdr3_aa: CASTPAYEQYF
v_call: TRBV11-1; d_call: TRBD1; j_call: TRBJ2-7; clone_size: .; cdr3_nt: TGTGCCAGCAGTACCGGGACAGGTCTAGGAGAGCAGTACTTC; cdr3_aa: CASSTGTGLGEQYF
v_call: TRBV7-9; d_call: .; j_call: TRBJ2-7; clone_size: .; cdr3_nt: TGTGCCAGCAGCTGGGGGACTGCAACCTACGAGCAGTACTTC; cdr3_aa: CASSWGTATYEQYF
v_call: TRBV29-1; d_call: TRBD1; j_call: TRBJ1-4; clone_size: .; cdr3_nt: TGCAGCGTAGCCGAGACAGGGAATGAAAAACTGTTTTTT; cdr3_aa: CSVAETGNEKLFF
v_call: TRBV11-3; d_call: .; j_call: TRBJ2-7; clone_size: .; cdr3_nt: TGTGCCAGCAGCTTAGTAGCGTCCAACGAGCAGTACTTC; cdr3_aa: CASSLVASNEQYF
v_call: TRBV7-9; d_call: TRBD2; j_call: TRBJ2-3; clone_size: once; cdr3_nt: TGTGCCAGCAGCCAGTGGCTAGCGGACACAGATACGCAGTATTTT; cdr3_aa: CASSQWLADTDTQYF
v_call: TRBV11-3; d_call: .; j_call: TRBJ2-7; clone_size: .; cdr3_nt: TGTGCCAGCAGCTTGGGACGAGGCTCCTACGAGCAGTACTTC; cdr3_aa: CASSLGRGSYEQYF
v_call: TRBV19; d_call: .; j_call: TRBJ1-2; clone_size: few; cdr3_nt: TGTGCCAGTAGTCCCTCGACTGCTGCGTATGGCTACACCTTC; cdr3_aa: CASSPSTAAYGYTF
v_call: TRBV7-2; d_call: .; j_call: TRBJ2-5; clone_size: .; cdr3_nt: TGTGCCAGCAGCTTTGGAACCCGAGAGACCCAGTACTTC; cdr3_aa: CASSFGTRETQYF
v_call: TRBV5-1; d_call: TRBD1; j_call: TRBJ2-7; clone_size: .; cdr3_nt: TGCGCCAGCAGCTTGGTAGGGACAGGGGGCTACGAGCAGTACTTC; cdr3_aa: CASSLVGTGGYEQYF
v_call: TRBV2; d_call: .; j_call: TRBJ1-1; clone_size: .; cdr3_nt: TGTGCCAGCAGTGTAGCGCGGGGAAACACTGAAGCTTTCTTT; cdr3_aa: CASSVARGNTEAFF
v_call: TRBV7-2; d_call: TRBD1; j_call: TRBJ2-3; clone_size: few; cdr3_nt: TGTGCCAGCAGATTCACAGGGGGAGAAGGAGATACGCAGTATTTT; cdr3_aa: CASRFTGGEGDTQYF
v_call: TRBV27; d_call: TRBD1; j_call: TRBJ2-3; clone_size: few; cdr3_nt: TGTGCCAGCAGCACTCGACAGGGCGCAGATACGCAGTATTTT; cdr3_aa: CASSTRQGADTQYF
v_call: TRBV19; d_call: TRBD1; j_call: TRBJ1-5; clone_size: .; cdr3_nt: TGTGCCAGTAGCTCTGACAGGGGGTTGAAACAGCCCCAGCATTTT; cdr3_aa: CASSSDRGLKQPQHF
v_call: TRBV7-9; d_call: .; j_call: TRBJ1-1; clone_size: few; cdr3_nt: TGTGCCAGCAGCTTACGGGCAGGGGAGAACACTGAAGCTTTCTTT; cdr3_aa: CASSLRAGENTEAFF
v_call: TRBV4-2; d_call: .; j_call: TRBJ2-1; clone_size: .; cdr3_nt: TGTGCCAGCAGCCAAGATCGGGGCGGACTCTACAATGAGCAGTTCTTC; cdr3_aa: CASSQDRGGLYNEQFF
v_call: TRBV7-2; d_call: .; j_call: TRBJ2-1; clone_size: .; cdr3_nt: TGTGCCAGCAGCTTATCCATATACAATGAGCAGTTCTTC; cdr3_aa: CASSLSIYNEQFF
v_call: TRBV10-3; d_call: .; j_call: TRBJ2-5; clone_size: .; cdr3_nt: TGTGCCATCAGTTGGGGCGGGCCCCAAGAGACCCAGTACTTC; cdr3_aa: CAISWGGPQETQYF
v_call: TRBV7-2; d_call: .; j_call: TRBJ1-1; clone_size: .; cdr3_nt: TGTGCCAGCAGATCGACAGGGAACACTGAAGCTTTCTTT; cdr3_aa: CASRSTGNTEAFF
v_call: TRBV19; d_call: .; j_call: TRBJ1-1; clone_size: .; cdr3_nt: TGTGCCAGTAGTAGGGGCCTTGGGGCCATGAACACTGAAGCTTTCTTT; cdr3_aa: CASSRGLGAMNTEAFF
v_call: TRBV19; d_call: .; j_call: TRBJ1-2; clone_size: few; cdr3_nt: TGTGCCAGTACCACTACCAGGGCGAGGAAGGGCTACACCTTC; cdr3_aa: CASTTTRARKGYTF
v_call: TRBV6-1; d_call: .; j_call: TRBJ2-7; clone_size: few; cdr3_nt: TGTGCCAGCAATTCCCTCGAGCAGTACTTC; cdr3_aa: CASNSLEQYF
v_call: TRBV11-2; d_call: .; j_call: TRBJ1-2; clone_size: .; cdr3_nt: TGTGCCAGCAGCTCCCAGGGGCGGAGTTCCTATGGCTACACCTTC; cdr3_aa: CASSSQGRSSYGYTF
v_call: TRBV28; d_call: .; j_call: TRBJ1-1; clone_size: .; cdr3_nt: TGTGCCAGCAGTTTAATGGGGATCATGAACACTGAAGCTTTCTTT; cdr3_aa: CASSLMGIMNTEAFF
v_call: TRBV28; d_call: .; j_call: TRBJ2-3; clone_size: .; cdr3_nt: TGTGCCAGCAGGGGAGCAGGTAGCACAGATACGCAGTATTTT; cdr3_aa: CASRGAGSTDTQYF
v_call: TRBV7-2; d_call: .; j_call: TRBJ2-5; clone_size: .; cdr3_nt: TGTGCCAGCAGCTTGGGCCGGGTGGGGCGAGAGACCCAGTACTTC; cdr3_aa: CASSLGRVGRETQYF
v_call: TRBV5-1; d_call: TRBD2; j_call: TRBJ2-1; clone_size: .; cdr3_nt: TGCGCCAGCAGCTTTACTAGCGGCTCCTACAATGAGCAGTTCTTC; cdr3_aa: CASSFTSGSYNEQFF
v_call: TRBV28; d_call: .; j_call: TRBJ2-7; clone_size: few; cdr3_nt: TGTGCCAGCAGTTTTGCGGGTCCTTCCTACGAGCAGTACTTC; cdr3_aa: CASSFAGPSYEQYF
v_call: TRBV5-8; d_call: .; j_call: TRBJ1-1; clone_size: once; cdr3_nt: TGTGCCAGCAACGAAAAACTAGGGGGTTCGGGCACTGAAGCTTTCTTT; cdr3_aa: CASNEKLGGSGTEAFF
v_call: TRBV19; d_call: .; j_call: TRBJ2-3; clone_size: once; cdr3_nt: TGTGCCAGTAGTATAGTGGGCACAGATACGCAGTATTTT; cdr3_aa: CASSIVGTDTQYF
v_call: TRBV4-2; d_call: TRBD1; j_call: TRBJ1-4; clone_size: .; cdr3_nt: TGTGCCAGCAGCCGCAACCCAGGGGGGGCTGAAAAACTGTTTTTT; cdr3_aa: CASSRNPGGAEKLFF